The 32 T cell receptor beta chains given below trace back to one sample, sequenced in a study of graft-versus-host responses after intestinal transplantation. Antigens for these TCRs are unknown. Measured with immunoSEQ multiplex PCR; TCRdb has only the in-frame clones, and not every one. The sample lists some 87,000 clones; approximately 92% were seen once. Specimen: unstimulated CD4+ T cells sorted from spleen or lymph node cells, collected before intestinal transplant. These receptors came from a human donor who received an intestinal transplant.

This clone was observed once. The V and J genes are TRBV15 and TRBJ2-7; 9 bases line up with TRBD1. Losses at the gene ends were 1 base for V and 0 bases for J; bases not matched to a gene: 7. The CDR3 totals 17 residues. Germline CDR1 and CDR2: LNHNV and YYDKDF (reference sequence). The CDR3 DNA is TGTGCCACCAGCAGAGCCCGGGACAGGGATCCCTCCTACGAGCAGTACTTC. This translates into CATSRARDRDPSYEQYF. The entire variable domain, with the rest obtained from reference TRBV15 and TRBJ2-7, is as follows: DAMVIQNPRYQVTQFGKPVTLSCSQTLNHNVMYWYQQKSSQAPKLLFHYYDKDFNNEADTPDNFQSRRPNTSFCFLDIRSPGLGDTAMYLCATSRARDRDPSYEQYFGPGTRLTVT.

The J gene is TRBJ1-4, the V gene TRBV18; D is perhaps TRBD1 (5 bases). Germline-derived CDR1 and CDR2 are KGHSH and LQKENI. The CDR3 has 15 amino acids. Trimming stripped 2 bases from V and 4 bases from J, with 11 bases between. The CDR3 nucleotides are TGTGCCAGCTCACCAGGGAAGCAGGGTAATGAAAAACTGTTTTTT. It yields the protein CASSPGKQGNEKLFF.

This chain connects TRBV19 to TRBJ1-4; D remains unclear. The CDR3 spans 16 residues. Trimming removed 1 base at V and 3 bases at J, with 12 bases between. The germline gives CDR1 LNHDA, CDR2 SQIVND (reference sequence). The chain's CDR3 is CASSIGPGIANEKLFF. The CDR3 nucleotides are TGTGCCAGTAGTATAGGTCCGGGGATAGCTAATGAAAAACTGTTTTTT.

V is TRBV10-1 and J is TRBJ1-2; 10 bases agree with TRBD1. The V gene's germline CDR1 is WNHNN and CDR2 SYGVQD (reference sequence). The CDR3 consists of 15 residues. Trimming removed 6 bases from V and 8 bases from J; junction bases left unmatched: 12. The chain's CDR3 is CASSDAGTGEEGYTF. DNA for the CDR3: TGCGCCAGCAGCGATGCCGGGACAGGGGAGGAGGGCTACACCTTC.

The CDR3 sequence is CASSLSLAGAGELFF. CDR3 DNA: TGTGCCAGCAGCTTATCACTAGCGGGAGCCGGGGAGCTGTTTTTT. V and J are TRBV7-6 and TRBJ2-2; 11 bases map to TRBD2. V shed 2 bases and J 6 bases; nucleotides not matched to a gene: 2. CDR1 and CDR2 from the germline V gene are SGHVS and FNYEAQ. The CDR3 sequence is 15 residues long.

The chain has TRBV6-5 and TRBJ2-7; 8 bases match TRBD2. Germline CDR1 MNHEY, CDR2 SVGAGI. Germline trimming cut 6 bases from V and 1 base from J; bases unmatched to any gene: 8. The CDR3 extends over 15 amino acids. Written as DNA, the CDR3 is TGTGCCAGCAGAAGGAGCGGGAGAGGGTCCTACGAGCAGTACTTC. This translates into CASRRSGRGSYEQYF.

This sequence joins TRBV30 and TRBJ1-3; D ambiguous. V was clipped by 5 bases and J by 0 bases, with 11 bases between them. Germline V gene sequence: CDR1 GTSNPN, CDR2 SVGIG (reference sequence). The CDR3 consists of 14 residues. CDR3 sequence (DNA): TGTGCCTGGGGAGACACTAACTCTGGAAACACCATATATTTT. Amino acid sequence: CAWGDTNSGNTIYF.

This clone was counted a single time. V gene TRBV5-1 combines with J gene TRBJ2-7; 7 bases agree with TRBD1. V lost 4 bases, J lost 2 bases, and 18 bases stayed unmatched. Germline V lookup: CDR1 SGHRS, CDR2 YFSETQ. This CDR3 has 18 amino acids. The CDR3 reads CASSLNRQGHWLTYEQYF. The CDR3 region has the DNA TGCGCCAGCAGCCTAAATAGACAGGGCCACTGGCTTACCTACGAGCAGTACTTC.

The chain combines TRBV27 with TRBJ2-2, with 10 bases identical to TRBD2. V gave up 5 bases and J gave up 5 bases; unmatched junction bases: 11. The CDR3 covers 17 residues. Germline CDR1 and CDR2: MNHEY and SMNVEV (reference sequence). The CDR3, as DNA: TGTGCCAGCAGTCCCCGTTCTCTAGCGGGAGTAACCGGGGAGCTGTTTTTT. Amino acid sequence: CASSPRSLAGVTGELFF.

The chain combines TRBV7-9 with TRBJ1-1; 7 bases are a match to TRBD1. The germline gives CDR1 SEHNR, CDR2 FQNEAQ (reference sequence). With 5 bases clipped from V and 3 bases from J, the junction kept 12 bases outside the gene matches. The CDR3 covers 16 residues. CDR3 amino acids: CASSPRQGGVDTEAFF. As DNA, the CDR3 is TGTGCCAGCAGCCCAAGACAGGGCGGGGTTGACACTGAAGCTTTCTTT.

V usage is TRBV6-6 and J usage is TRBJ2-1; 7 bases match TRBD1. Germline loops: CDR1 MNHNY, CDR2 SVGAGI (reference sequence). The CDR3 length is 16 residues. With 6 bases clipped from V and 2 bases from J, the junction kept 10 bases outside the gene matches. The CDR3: CASSLDGQVPYNEQFF. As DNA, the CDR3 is TGTGCCAGCAGCCTCGATGGACAGGTTCCCTACAATGAGCAGTTCTTC.

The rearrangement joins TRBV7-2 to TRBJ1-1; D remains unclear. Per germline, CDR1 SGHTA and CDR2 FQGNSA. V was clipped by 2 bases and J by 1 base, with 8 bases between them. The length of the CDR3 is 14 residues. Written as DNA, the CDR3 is TGTGCCAGCAGCTTAAGATCAGGGAACACTGAAGCTTTCTTT. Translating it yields CASSLRSGNTEAFF.

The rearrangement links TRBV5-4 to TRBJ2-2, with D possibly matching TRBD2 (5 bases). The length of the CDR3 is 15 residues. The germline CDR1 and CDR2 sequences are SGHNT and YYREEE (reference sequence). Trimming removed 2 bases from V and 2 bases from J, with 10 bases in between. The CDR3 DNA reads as TGTGCCAGCAGCTTCGGGGTCCCCAACACCGGGGAGCTGTTTTTT. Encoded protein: CASSFGVPNTGELFF.

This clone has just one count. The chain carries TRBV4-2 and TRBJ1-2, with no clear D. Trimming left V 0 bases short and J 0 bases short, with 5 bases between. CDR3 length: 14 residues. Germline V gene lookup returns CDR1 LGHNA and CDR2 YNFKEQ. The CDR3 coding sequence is TGTGCCAGCAGCCAAGAGGTTCCTAACTATGGCTACACCTTC. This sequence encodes CASSQEVPNYGYTF.

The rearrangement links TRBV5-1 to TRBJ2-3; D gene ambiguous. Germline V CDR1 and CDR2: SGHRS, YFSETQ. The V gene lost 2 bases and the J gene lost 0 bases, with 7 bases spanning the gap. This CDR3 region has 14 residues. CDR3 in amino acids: CASSFTLSTDTQYF. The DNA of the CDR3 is TGCGCCAGCAGCTTTACCCTAAGCACAGATACGCAGTATTTT.

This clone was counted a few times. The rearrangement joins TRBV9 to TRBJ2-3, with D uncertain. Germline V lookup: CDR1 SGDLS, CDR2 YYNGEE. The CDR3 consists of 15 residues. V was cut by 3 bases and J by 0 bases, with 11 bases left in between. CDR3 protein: CASSAKSPSTDTQYF. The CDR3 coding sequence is TGTGCCAGCAGCGCAAAGTCCCCTAGCACAGATACGCAGTATTTT.

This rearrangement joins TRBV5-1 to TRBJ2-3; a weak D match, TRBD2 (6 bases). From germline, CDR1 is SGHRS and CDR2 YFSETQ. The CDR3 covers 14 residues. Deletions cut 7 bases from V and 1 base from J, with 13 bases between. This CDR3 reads CASAGWGGTDTQYF. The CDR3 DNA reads TGCGCCAGCGCCGGGTGGGGGGGCACAGATACGCAGTATTTT.

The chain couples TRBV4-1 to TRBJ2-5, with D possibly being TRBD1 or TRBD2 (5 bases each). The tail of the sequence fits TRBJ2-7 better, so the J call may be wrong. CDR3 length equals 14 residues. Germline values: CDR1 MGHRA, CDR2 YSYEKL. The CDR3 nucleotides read TGCGCCAGCAGCCTCCGGGACGGACCCTACGAGCAGTACTTC. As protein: CASSLRDGPYEQYF.

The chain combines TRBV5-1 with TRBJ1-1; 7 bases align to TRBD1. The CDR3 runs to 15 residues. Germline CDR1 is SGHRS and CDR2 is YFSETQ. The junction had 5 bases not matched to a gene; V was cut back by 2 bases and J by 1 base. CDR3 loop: CASSFLGGSNTEAFF. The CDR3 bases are TGCGCCAGCAGCTTTTTAGGGGGCTCGAACACTGAAGCTTTCTTT.

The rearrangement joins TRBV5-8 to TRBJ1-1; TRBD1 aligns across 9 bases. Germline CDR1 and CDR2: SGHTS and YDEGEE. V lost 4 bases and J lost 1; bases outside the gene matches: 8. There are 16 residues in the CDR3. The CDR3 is CASSLSGTGRNTEAFF. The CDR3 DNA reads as TGTGCCAGCAGCCTTTCCGGGACAGGGAGGAACACTGAAGCTTTCTTT.

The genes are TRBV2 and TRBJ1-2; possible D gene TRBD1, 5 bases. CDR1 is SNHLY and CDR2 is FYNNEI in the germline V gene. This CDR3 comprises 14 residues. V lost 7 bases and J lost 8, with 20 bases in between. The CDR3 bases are TGTGCCAGCAATGGATTCAGGGAGGTAGGCGGCTACACCTTC. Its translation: CASNGFREVGGYTF.

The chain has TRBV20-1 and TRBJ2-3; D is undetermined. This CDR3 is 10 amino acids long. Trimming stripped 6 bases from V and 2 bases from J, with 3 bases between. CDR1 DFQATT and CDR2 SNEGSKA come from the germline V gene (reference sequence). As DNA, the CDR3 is TGCAGTGCCGCCACAGATACGCAGTATTTT. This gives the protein CSAATDTQYF.

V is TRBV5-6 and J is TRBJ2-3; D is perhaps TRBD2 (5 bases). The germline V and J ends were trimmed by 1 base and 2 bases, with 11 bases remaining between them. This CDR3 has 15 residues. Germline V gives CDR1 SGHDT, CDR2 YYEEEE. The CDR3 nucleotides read TGTGCCAGCAGCTTGCGGACTTCTTTCACAGATACGCAGTATTTT. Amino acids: CASSLRTSFTDTQYF.

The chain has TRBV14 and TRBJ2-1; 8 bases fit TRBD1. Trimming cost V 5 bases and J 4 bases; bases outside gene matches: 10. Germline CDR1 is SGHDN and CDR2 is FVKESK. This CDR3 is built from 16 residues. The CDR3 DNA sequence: TGTGCCAGCAGCTCCATATCTGGACAGGGTTACAATGAGCAGTTCTTC. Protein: CASSSISGQGYNEQFF.

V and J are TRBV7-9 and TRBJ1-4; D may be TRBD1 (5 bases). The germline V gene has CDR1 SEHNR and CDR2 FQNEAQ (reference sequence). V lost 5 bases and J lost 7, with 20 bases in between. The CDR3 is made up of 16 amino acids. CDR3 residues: CASSEKSTGRAEKLFF. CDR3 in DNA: TGTGCCAGCAGCGAAAAATCTACGGGCAGGGCTGAAAAACTGTTTTTT.

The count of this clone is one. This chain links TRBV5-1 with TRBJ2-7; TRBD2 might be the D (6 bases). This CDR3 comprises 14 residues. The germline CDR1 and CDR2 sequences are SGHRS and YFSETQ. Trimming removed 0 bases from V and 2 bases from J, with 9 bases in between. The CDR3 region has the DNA TGCGCCAGCAGCTTGGAAGGAGGGGCCTACGAGCAGTACTTC. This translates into CASSLEGGAYEQYF.

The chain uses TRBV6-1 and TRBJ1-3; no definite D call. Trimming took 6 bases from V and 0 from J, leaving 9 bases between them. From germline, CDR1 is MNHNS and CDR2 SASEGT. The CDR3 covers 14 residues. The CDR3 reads CASRPLSSGNTIYF. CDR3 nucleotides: TGTGCCAGCAGGCCGTTGAGCTCTGGAAACACCATATATTTT.

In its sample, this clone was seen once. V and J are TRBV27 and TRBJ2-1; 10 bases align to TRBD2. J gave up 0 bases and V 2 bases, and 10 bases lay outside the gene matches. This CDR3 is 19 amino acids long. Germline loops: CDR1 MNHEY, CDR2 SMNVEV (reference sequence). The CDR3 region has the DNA TGTGCCAGCAGTTTACGGCTAGCGGGAGCCTCCAGCTCCTACAATGAGCAGTTCTTC. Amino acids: CASSLRLAGASSSYNEQFF.

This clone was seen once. The CDR3 is CASSEVRDYGYTF. DNA of the CDR3: TGCGCCAGCAGTGAGGTTAGGGACTATGGCTACACCTTC. V gene TRBV10-2 combines with J gene TRBJ1-2; D is unclear. Per germline, CDR1 WSHSY and CDR2 SAAADI. V lost 2 bases to trimming and J lost 3 bases, with 7 bases between them. The CDR3 loop spans 13 amino acids.

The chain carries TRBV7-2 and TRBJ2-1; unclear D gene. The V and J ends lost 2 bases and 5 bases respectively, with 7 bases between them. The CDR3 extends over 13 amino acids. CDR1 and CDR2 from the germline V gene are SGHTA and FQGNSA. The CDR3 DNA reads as TGTGCCAGCAGCTTATGGGGAAACAATGAGCAGTTCTTC. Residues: CASSLWGNNEQFF.

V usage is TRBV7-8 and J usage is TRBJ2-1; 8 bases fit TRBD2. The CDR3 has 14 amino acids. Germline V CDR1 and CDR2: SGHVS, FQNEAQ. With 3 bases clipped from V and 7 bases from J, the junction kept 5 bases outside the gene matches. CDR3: CASSLTAGGNEQFF. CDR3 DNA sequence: TGTGCCAGCAGCTTGACGGCGGGAGGTAATGAGCAGTTCTTC.

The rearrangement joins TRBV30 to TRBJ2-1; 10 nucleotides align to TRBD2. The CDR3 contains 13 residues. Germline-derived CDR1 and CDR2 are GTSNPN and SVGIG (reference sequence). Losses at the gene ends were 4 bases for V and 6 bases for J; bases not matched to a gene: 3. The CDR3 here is CAWNSGRGNEQFF. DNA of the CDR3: TGTGCCTGGAACAGCGGGAGGGGCAATGAGCAGTTCTTC. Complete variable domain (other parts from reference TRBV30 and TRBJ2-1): SQTIHQWPATLVQPVGSPLSLECTVEGTSNPNLYWYRQAAGRGLQLLFYSVGIGQISSEVPQNLSASRPQDRQFILSSKKLLLSDSGFYLCAWNSGRGNEQFFGPGTRLTVL.